This T cell receptor (beta chain) was sequenced in a study of blood T cell repertoires in COVID-19 (dated by TCRdb to the early 2020s). Background for the entire study: The collaborator samples originated in the United States, Italy and Spain and spanned the acute and convalescent phases of COVID-19. The repertoires were released in a freely available public database intended as a resource for research on the immune response to SARS-CoV-2. Sample metadata almost always included a de-identified subject ID, COVID-19 status, age in years and sex. Subjects who had been exposed to COVID-19, were actively infected with it, or had recovered from it provided the deeply sampled blood TCRbeta repertoires that made up the dataset. Samples came from the ongoing ImmuneRACE study (first 160 participants) plus 1,254 subjects from 6 global collaborators. Where available, HLA class I and class II types were obtained from metadata supplied by the sample provider rather than from assay-based typing. The material from the prospective study consisted of cDNA or gDNA derived from T cells, B-cell-depleted T cells, or PBMCs. What the research found in general, with its limitations: The amount of clinical and demographic metadata varied by source and participant and was provided uncurated.

On this clone: The antigen this receptor binds is unknown. Nothing much larger sits one base from this clone, and base qualities are not available.

The collaborating institutions used their own protocols to collect whole blood in K2EDTA tubes. For TCRbeta analysis, collaborators shipped samples in one of three forms: frozen whole blood, isolated PBMCs, or DNA extracted from either of those sample types. TCRbeta CDR3 regions were amplified from genomic DNA using the immunoSEQ Assay, a bias-controlled multiplex PCR. The original methods were these. The number of nucleated cells in each sample was estimated from the amplification of reference gene primers within the assay. To quantify the absolute abundance of each unique TCRbeta CDR3 rearrangement, sequence reads were collapsed and filtered. Productive Simpson clonality was computed per sample as the square root of Simpson's diversity index over productive rearrangements. The immuneACCESS repertoire file appears here via TCRdb, limited to in-frame rearrangements. These files lack a portion of the clones; in checked studies, under half of the deficit traces to unresolved V genes, and the cause of the others is not known. V, J and clone size reflect that table, while D and trimming were determined from the DNA. This sample lists about 220,000 clones; around 80% were detected once. The ten top clones hold around 5.4% of the sample.

Sequences MNHNY (CDR1) and SVGAGI (CDR2) are obtained from the germline V gene (reference sequence). There are 14 amino acids in the CDR3, from cysteine to phenylalanine inclusive. Left in the record is the CDR3 DNA by itself, 42 bases read in frame from the first base. Trimming removed 6 bases from V and 6 bases from J, leaving 18 bases between the germline ends. Material: peripheral blood. The V gene is TRBV6-6 and the J gene is TRBJ2-7, and possibly TRBD1, on 5 matching bases. The sequence derives from a human donor in a cohort sampled during active COVID-19. The CDR3 in this case is CASRSPRDSGEQYF. The DNA sequence reads TGTGCCAGCAGATCCCCTCGCGACAGTGGCGAGCAGTACTTC.